The sequence of this T cell receptor beta chain was determined in a study of T cell responses to AZD1222 COVID-19 vaccine. The repertoire was sequenced with immunoSEQ multiplex PCR; TCRdb's copy has only in-frame clones and lacks some. The table records over 100,000 clones, 80% to 85% of them present only once. V lost 8 bases and J lost 0, with 13 bases in between. The germline V gene has CDR1 SGHRS and CDR2 YFSETQ. This CDR3 contains 14 residues. This clone was picked up one time. The sequenced sample was peripheral blood, obtained on day 0 of AZD1222 vaccination. The receptor's source is an adult in good health. V gene TRBV5-1 combines with J gene TRBJ2-3; D unresolved. CDR3 loop: CASEDGSSTDTQYF. In nucleotides, the CDR3 is TGCGCCAGTGAAGACGGATCTAGCACAGATACGCAGTATTTT. The entire variable domain, with the rest obtained from reference TRBV5-1 and TRBJ2-3, is as follows: KAGVTQTPRYLIKTRGQQVTLSCSPISGHRSVSWYQQTPGQGLQFLFEYFSETQRNKGNFPGRFSGRQFSNSRSEMNVSTLELGDSALYLCASEDGSSTDTQYFGPGTRLTVL.